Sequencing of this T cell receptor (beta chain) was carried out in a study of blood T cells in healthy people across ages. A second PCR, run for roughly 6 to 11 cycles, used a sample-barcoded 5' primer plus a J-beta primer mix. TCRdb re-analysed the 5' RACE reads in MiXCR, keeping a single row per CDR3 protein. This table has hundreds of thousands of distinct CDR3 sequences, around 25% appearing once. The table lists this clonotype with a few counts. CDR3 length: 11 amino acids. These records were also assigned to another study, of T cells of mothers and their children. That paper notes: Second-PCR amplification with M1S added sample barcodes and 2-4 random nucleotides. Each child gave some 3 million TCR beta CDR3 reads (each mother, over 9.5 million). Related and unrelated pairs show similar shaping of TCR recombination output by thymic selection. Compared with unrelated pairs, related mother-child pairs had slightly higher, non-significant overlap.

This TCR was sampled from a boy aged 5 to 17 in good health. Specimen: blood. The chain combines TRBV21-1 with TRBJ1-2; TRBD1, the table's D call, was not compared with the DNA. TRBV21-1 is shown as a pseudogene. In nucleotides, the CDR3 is TGTGCCAGTCTCGGACACCTTGGCTACACCTTC. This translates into CASLGHLGYTF.